This T cell receptor (beta chain) was sequenced for a study of T cells in localized non-small cell lung cancer. The table came from immunoSEQ multiplex PCR; TCRdb's copy has only in-frame clones and leaves some out. The sample contains 25,000 to 40,000 clones, over 65% of which appear only once. V lost 1 base to trimming and J lost 6 bases; unmatched junction nucleotides: 9. CDR3 length: 16 residues. CDR1 and CDR2 (germline): WNHNN, SYGVQD (reference sequence). This clonotype was obtained from a male donor aged 60 or older with stage II squamous cell lung carcinoma. V is TRBV10-1 and J is TRBJ1-1; TRBD1 matches at 9 bases. Source: peripheral blood, taken before any cancer treatment. CDR3 bases: TGCGCCAGCAGTGAGTTCCGGGACAGGGCTAAAGCTGAAGCTTTCTTT. Its protein is CASSEFRDRAKAEAFF.